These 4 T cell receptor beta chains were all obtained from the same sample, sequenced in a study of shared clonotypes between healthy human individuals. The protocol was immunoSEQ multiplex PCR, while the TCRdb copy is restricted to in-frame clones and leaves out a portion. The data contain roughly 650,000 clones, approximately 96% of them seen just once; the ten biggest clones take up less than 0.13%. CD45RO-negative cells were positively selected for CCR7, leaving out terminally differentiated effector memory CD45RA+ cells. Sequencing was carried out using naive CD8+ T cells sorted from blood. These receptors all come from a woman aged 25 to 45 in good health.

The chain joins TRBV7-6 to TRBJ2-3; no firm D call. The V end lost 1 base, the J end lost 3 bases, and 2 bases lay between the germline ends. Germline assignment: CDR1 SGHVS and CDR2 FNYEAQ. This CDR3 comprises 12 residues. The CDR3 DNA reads TGTGCCAGCAGCTTAGGGACAGATACGCAGTATTTT. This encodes CASSLGTDTQYF.

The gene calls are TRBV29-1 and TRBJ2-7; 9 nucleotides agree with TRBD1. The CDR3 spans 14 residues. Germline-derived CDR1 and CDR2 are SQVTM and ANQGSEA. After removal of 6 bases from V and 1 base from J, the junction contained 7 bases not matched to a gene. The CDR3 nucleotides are TGCAGCGTAGCCGACAGGGGGGGTTCCTACGAGCAGTACTTC. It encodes CSVADRGGSYEQYF.

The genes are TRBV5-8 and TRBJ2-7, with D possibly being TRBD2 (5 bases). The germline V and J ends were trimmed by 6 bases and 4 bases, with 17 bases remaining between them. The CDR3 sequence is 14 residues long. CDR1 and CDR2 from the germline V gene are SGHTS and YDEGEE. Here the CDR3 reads CASTHAGNPYEQYF. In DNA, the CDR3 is TGTGCCAGCACCCACGCCGGGAACCCGTACGAGCAGTACTTC.

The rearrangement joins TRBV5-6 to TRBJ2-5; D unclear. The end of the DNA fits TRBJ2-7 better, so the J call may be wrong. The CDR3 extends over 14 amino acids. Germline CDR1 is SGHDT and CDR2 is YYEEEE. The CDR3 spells CASSFSSYSYEQYF. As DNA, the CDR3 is TGTGCCAGCAGCTTTAGCTCTTACTCCTACGAGCAGTACTTC.